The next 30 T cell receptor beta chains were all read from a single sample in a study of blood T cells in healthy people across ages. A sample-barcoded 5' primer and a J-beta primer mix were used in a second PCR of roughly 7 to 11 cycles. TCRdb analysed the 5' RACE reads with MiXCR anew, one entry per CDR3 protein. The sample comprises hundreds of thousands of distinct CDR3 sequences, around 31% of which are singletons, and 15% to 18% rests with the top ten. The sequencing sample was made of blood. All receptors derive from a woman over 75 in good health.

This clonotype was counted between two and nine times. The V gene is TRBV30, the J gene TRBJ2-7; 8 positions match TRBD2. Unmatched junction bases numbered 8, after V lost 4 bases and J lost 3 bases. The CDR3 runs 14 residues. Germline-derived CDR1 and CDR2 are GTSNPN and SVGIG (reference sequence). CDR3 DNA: TGTGCCTGGACGAGGGCGGGGGGACACTACGAGCAGTACTTC. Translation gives CAWTRAGGHYEQYF. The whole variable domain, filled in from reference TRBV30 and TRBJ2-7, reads SQTIHQWPATLVQPVGSPLSLECTVEGTSNPNLYWYRQAAGRGLQLLFYSVGIGQISSEVPQNLSASRPQDRQFILSSKKLLLSDSGFYLCAWTRAGGHYEQYFGPGTRLTVT.

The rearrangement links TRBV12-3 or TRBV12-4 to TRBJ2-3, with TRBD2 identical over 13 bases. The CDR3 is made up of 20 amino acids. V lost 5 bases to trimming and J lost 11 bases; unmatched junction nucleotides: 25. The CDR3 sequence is CASSLRTSGGLFSSADVQYF. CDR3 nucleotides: TGTGCCAGCAGTCTTCGGACTAGCGGGGGCCTATTCTCGAGCGCAGATGTGCAGTATTTT.

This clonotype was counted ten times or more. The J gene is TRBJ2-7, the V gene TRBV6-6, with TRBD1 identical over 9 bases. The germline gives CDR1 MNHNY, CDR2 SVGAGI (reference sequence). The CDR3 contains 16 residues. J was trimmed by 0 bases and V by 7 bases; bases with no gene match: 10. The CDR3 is CASTSGTGLGSYEQYF. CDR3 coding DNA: TGTGCCAGCACCTCCGGGACAGGGCTGGGCTCCTACGAGCAGTACTTC.

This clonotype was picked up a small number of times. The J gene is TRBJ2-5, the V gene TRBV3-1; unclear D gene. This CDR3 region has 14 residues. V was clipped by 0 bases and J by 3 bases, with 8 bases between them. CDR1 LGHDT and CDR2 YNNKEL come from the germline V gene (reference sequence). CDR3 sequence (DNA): TGTGCCAGCAGCCAAGAAGCAGCGAAAGAGACCCAGTACTTC. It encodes CASSQEAAKETQYF.

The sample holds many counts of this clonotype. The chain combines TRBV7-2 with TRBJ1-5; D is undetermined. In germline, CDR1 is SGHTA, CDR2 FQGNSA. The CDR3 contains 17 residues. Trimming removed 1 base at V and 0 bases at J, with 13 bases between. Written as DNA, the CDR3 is TGTGCCAGCAGCTTAGGGGTCAGTTTAACTAGCAATCAGCCCCAGCATTTT. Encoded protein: CASSLGVSLTSNQPQHF.

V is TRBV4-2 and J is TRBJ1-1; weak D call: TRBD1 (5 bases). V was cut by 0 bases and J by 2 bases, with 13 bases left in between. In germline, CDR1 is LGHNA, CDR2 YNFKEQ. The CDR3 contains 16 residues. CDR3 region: CASSQDSGGFNTEAFF. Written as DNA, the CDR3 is TGTGCCAGCAGCCAAGATTCGGGGGGATTCAACACTGAAGCTTTCTTT.

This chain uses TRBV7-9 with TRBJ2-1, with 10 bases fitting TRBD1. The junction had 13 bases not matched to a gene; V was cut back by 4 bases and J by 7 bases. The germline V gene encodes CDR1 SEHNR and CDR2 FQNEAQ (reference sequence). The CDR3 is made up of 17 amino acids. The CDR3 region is CASSSPPRQGAPNEQFF. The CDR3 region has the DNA TGTGCCAGCAGCTCCCCCCCGAGACAGGGGGCGCCGAATGAGCAGTTCTTC.

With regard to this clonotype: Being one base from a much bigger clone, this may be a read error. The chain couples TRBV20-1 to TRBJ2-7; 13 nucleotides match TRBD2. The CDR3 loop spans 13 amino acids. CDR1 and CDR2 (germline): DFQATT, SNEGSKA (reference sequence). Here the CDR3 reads CSGLAGGSYERYF. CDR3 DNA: TGCAGTGGACTAGCGGGGGGTTCCTACGAGCGGTACTTC.

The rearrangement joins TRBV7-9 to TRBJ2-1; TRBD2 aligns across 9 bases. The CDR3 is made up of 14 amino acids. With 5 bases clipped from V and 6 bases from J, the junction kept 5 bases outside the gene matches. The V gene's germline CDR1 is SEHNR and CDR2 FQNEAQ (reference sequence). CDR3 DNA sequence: TGTGCCAGCAGCAACAGCGGGGGGCCCAATGAGCAGTTCTTC. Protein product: CASSNSGGPNEQFF.

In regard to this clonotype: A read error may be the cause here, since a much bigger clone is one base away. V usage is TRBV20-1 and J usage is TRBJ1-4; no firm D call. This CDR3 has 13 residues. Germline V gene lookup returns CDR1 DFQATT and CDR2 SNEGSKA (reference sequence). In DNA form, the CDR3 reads TGCAGTGCTCGTGGCCAGGTGGGCGAAAAACGGTTTTTT. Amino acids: CSARGQVGEKRFF.

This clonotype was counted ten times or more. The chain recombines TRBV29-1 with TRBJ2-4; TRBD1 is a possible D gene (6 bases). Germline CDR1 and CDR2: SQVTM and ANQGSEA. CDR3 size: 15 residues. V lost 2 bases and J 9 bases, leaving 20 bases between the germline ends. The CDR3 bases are TGCAGCGTTGAATTAATAGGGGGAATGGGAAGCATTCAGTACTTC. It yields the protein CSVELIGGMGSIQYF.

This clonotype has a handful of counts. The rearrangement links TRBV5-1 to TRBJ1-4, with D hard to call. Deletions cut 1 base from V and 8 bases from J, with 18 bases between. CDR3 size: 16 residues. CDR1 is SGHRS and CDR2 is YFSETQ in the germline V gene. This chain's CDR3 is CASSLNYRMGGEKLFF. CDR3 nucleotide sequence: TGCGCCAGCAGCTTGAACTACCGGATGGGAGGGGAAAAACTGTTTTTT. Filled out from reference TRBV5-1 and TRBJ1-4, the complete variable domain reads KAGVTQTPRYLIKTRGQQVTLSCSPISGHRSVSWYQQTPGQGLQFLFEYFSETQRNKGNFPGRFSGRQFSNSRSEMNVSTLELGDSALYLCASSLNYRMGGEKLFFGSGTQLSVL.

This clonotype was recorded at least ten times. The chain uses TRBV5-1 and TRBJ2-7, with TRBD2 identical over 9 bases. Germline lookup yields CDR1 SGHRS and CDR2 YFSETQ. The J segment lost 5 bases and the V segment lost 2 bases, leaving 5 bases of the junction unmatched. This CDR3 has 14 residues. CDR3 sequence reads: CASSLAGGTHEQYF. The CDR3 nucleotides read TGCGCCAGCAGCTTAGCGGGGGGCACCCACGAGCAGTACTTC.

The CDR3 DNA is TGTGCCAGCAGTCGCGGGAGGGCTGGGGCCAACGTCCTGACTTTC. It yields the protein CASSRGRAGANVLTF. The V and J genes are TRBV6-6 and TRBJ2-6; 9 nucleotides agree with TRBD2. This CDR3 comprises 15 residues. In germline, CDR1 is MNHNY, CDR2 SVGAGI (reference sequence). The V gene end was trimmed by 5 bases and the J gene end by 2 bases; junction bases not matched to a gene: 1.

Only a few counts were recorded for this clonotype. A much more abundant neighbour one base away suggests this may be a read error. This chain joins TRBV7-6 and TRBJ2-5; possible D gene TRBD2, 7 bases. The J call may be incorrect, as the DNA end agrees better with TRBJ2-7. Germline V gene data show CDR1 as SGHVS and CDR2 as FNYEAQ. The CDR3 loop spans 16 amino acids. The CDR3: CASSSEGGGTKVEQYF. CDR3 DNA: TGTGCCAGCAGCAGCGAGGGGGGGGGCACCAAAGTCGAGCAGTACTTC.

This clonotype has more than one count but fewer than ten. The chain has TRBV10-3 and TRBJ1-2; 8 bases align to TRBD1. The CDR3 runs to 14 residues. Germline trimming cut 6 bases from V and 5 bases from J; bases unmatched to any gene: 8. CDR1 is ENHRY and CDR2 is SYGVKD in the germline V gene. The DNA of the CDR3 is TGTGCCATCAGGGCCCCGGACAGGGATTATGGCTACACCTTC. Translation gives CAIRAPDRDYGYTF.

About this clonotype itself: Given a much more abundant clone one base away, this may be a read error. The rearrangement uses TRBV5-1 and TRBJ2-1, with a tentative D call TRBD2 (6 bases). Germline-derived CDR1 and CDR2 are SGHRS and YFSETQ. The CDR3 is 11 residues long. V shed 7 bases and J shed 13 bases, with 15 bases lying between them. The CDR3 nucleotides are TGCGCCAGCTCCTTGGAGGGCTCTCAGTTCTTC. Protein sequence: CASSLEGSQFF. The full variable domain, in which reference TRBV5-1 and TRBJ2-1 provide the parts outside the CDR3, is KAGVTQTPRYLIKTRGQQVTLSCSPISGHRSVSWYQQTPGQGLQFLFEYFSETQRNKGNFPGRFSGRQFSNSRSEMNVSTLELGDSALYLCASSLEGSQFFGPGTRLTVL.

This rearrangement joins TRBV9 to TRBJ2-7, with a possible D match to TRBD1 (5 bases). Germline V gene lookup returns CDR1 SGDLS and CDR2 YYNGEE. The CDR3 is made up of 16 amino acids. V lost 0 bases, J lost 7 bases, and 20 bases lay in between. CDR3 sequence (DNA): TGTGCCAGCAGCGTAGGGGGCAGTGACCTAGACAATGAGCAGTACTTC. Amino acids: CASSVGGSDLDNEQYF.

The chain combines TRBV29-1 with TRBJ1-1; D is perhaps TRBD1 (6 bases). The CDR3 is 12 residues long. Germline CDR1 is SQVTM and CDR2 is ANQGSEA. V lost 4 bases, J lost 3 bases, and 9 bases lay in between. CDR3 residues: CSVGGLDTEAFF. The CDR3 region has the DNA TGCAGCGTTGGGGGGCTGGACACTGAAGCTTTCTTT.

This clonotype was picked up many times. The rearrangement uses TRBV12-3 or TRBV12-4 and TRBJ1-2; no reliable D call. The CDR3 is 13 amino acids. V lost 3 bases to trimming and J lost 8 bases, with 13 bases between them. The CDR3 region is CASSFRPEVGYTF. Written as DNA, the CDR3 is TGTGCCAGCAGTTTCCGGCCCGAGGTCGGCTACACCTTC.

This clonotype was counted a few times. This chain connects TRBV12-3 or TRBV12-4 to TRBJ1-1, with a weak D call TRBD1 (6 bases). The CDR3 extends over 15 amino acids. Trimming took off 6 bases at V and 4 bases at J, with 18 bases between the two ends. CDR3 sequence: CASRKHRVYGTEAFF. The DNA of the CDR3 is TGTGCCAGCAGAAAACACAGGGTTTATGGCACTGAAGCTTTCTTT.

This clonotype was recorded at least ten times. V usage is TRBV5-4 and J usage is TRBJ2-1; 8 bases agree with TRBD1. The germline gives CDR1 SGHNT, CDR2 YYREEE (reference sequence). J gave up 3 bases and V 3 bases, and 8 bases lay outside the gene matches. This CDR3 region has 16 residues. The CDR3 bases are TGTGCCAGCAGCTGGACGGGACAGGCCAACTACAATGAGCAGTTCTTC. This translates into CASSWTGQANYNEQFF.

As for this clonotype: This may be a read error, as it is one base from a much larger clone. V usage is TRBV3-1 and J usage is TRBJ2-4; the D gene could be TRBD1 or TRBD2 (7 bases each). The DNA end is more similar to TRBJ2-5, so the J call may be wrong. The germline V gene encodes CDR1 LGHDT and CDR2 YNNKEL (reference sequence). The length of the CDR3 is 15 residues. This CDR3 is CASGPRGDSQETQYF. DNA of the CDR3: TGTGCCAGCGGCCCTCGGGGGGACAGTCAAGAGACCCAGTACTTC.

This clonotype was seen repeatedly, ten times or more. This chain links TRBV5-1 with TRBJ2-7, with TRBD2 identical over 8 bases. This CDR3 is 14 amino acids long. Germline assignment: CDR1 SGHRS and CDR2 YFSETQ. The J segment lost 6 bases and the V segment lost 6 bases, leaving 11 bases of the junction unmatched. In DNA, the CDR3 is TGCGCCAGCACCCGGACCGGGGGGGGGCGCGAGCAGTACTTC. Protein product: CASTRTGGGREQYF.

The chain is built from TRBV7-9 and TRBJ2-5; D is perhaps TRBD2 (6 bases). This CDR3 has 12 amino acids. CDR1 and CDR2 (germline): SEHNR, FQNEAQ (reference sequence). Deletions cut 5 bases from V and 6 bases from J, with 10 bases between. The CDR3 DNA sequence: TGTGCCAGCAGCGAGCGGGTACAGACCCAGTACTTC. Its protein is CASSERVQTQYF.

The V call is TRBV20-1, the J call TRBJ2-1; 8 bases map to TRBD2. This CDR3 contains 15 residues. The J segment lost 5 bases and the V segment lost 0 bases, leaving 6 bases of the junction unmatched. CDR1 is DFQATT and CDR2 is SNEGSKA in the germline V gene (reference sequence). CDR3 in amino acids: CSARDEAGVNNEQFF. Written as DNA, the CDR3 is TGCAGTGCTAGAGATGAAGCGGGGGTTAACAATGAGCAGTTCTTC.

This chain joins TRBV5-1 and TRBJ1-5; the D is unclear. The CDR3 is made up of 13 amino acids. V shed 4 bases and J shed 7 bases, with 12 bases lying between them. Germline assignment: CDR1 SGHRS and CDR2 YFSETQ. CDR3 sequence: CASSLGGQQPQHF. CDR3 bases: TGCGCCAGCAGCCTCGGAGGGCAGCAGCCCCAGCATTTT.

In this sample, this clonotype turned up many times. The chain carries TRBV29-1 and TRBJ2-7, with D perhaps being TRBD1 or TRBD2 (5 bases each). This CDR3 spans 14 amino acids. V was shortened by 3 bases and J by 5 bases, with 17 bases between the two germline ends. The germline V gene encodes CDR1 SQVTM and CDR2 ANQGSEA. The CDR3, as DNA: TGCAGCGTTGAGGTTGACAGCCGAGGGCACGAGCAGTACTTC. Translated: CSVEVDSRGHEQYF.

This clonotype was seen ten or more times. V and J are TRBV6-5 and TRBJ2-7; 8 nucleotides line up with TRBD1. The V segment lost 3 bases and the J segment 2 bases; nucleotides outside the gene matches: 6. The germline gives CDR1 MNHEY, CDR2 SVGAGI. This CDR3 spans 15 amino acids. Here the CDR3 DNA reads TGTGCCAGCAGTTATTCCGCGGACAGGGCCTACGAGCAGTACTTC. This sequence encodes CASSYSADRAYEQYF.

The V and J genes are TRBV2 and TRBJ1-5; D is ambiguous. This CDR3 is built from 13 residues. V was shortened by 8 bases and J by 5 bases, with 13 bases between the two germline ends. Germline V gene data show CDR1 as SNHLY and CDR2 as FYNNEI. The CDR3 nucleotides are TGTGCCAGCTCGAGTAAGTTGGATCAGCCCCAGCATTTT. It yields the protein CASSSKLDQPQHF.